The rows below give T cell receptor beta chains drawn from one sample of a study of T cell changes during pregnancy in multiple sclerosis. The table came from immunoSEQ multiplex PCR; TCRdb's copy has only in-frame clones and leaves some out. The profile covers fewer than 85,000 clones, with about 94% appearing a single time and roughly 2.5% taken by the ten largest. Material: peripheral blood, obtained in the third trimester of pregnancy. These receptor sequences come from a female donor with multiple sclerosis, enrolled in a pregnancy study. Both conserved end residues are part of each CDR3. Fields, in order: J gene, clone size, V gene, D gene, CDR3 DNA, CDR3 protein. A D gene is named only where the DNA matches it firmly. The size entry is marked missing in some rows and otherwise reads once, few, many or a size class.

>TRBJ1-1|-|TRBV4-2|-
TGTGCCAGCAGCCAAGGAGGGGAGGTCACTGAAGCTTTCTTT
CASSQGGEVTEAFF
>TRBJ2-2|-|TRBV2|-
TGTGCCAGCAGTGATACTACCGGGGAGCTGTTTTTT
CASSDTTGELFF
>TRBJ2-1|-|TRBV5-8|TRBD2
TGTGCCAGCAGCTACCTTGTACTAGCGGGGTACAATGAGCAGTTCTTC
CASSYLVLAGYNEQFF
>TRBJ2-5|-|TRBV5-4|TRBD1
TGTGCCAGCAGCTCGACGACAGGGGCGAGGGGAGAGACCCAGTACTTC
CASSSTTGARGETQYF
>TRBJ1-3|-|TRBV5-5|-
TGTGCCAGCAGCTTAAGAGGAACTGGAAACACCATATATTTT
CASSLRGTGNTIYF
>TRBJ1-1|-|TRBV9|TRBD1
TGTGCCAGCAGCGAGGGGGACAGGGTGAGCACTGAAGCTTTCTTT
CASSEGDRVSTEAFF
>TRBJ2-3|-|TRBV13|-
TGTGCCAGCTCCACTAGCCTTGACTATAATACGCAGTATTTT
CASSTSLDYNTQYF
>TRBJ2-5|-|TRBV6-1|TRBD2
TGTGCCAGCAGTGACCTACCCACTAGCGGGGGGCAAGAGACCCAGTACTTC
CASSDLPTSGGQETQYF
>TRBJ2-5|-|TRBV29-1|TRBD1
TGCAGCGTCCTCGCCGGGACAGGGAGGGGCGAGACCCAGTACTTC
CSVLAGTGRGETQYF
>TRBJ1-2|-|TRBV19|TRBD1
TGTGCCAGTAGTATCCAGGGGGCCTTTAGTGGTGGCTACACCTTC
CASSIQGAFSGGYTF
>TRBJ2-5|once|TRBV4-2|TRBD1
TGTGCCAGCAGCCCACAGGGACAGGAAGGTCTGGTGGAGACCCAGTACTTC
CASSPQGQEGLVETQYF
>TRBJ1-1|-|TRBV6-5|-
TGTGCCAGCAGACAGGGTTTTCAGGACACTGAAGCTTTCTTT
CASRQGFQDTEAFF
>TRBJ1-6|once|TRBV19|-
TGTGCCAGTAGTGGCCGACAGGATCAATATTCACCCCTCCACTTT
CASSGRQDQYSPLHF
>TRBJ1-2|-|TRBV6-5|-
TGTGCCAGCACCGCACCGGGACTCCGCGGGGGAGGCTACACCTTC
CASTAPGLRGGGYTF
>TRBJ2-1|-|TRBV9|TRBD1
TGTGCCAGCAGCGTCCCCACAGGAACGACAGGGGCATCAATAAGCAAGGTCTTC
CASSVPTGTTGASISKVF
>TRBJ1-1|-|TRBV20-1|-
TGCAGTGCTATCAGGGTCACTGAAGCTTTCTTT
CSAIRVTEAFF